The clone carrying this T cell receptor (beta chain) occurred many times. What it binds is unknown. The CDR3 is made up of 14 amino acids. CDR1 DFQATT and CDR2 SNEGSKA come from the germline V gene (reference sequence). V dropped 1 base and J dropped 2 bases, with 11 bases sitting between them. Every donor gave 8 to 10 milliliters of peripheral blood. This entry belongs to a study of blood T cells in healthy people across ages. Together with a sample-barcoded 5' primer, a J-beta primer mix was included in a second PCR lasting roughly 6 to 12 cycles. From the 5' RACE reads, TCRdb called clonotypes with MiXCR, one entry per CDR3 protein. Of about 930,000 distinct CDR3 sequences in the sample, about 27% were seen once. Study-level results: Per million T cells, TCR beta diversity dropped about linearly as age rose.

The data also belong to a second study, concerning T cells of mothers and their children.

The chain combines TRBV20-1 with TRBJ1-2, with D possibly matching TRBD1 (6 bases). This TCR was sampled from a woman aged 40 to 49 in good health. Sequencing was done on a sample of blood. CDR3 in DNA: TGCAGTGCTAGAGCGACGGGGGCCAACTATGGCTACACCTTC. Amino acid sequence: CSARATGANYGYTF.